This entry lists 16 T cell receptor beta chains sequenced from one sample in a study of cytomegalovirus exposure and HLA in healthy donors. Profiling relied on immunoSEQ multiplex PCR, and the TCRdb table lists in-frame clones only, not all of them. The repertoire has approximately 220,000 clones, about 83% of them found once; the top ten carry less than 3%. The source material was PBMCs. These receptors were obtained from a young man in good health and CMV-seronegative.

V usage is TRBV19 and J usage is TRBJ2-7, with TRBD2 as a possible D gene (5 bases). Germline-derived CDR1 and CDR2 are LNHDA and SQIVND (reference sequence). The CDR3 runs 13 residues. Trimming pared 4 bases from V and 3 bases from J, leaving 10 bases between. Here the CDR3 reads CASSTGLYYEQYF. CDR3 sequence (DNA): TGTGCCAGTAGTACCGGACTGTACTACGAGCAGTACTTC.

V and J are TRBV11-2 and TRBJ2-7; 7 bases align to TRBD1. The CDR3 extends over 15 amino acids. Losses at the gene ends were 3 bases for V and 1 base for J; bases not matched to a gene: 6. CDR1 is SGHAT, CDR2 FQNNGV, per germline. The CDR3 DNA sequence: TGTGCCAGCAGCTTTTGGGACAGCCCTTCCTACGAGCAGTACTTC. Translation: CASSFWDSPSYEQYF.

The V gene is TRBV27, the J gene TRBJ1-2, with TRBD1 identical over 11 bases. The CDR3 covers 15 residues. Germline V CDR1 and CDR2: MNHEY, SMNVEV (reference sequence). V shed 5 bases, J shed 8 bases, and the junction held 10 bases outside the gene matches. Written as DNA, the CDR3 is TGTGCCAGCAGTGCCCTGGACAGGGGGCGACACGGCTACACCTTC. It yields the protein CASSALDRGRHGYTF.

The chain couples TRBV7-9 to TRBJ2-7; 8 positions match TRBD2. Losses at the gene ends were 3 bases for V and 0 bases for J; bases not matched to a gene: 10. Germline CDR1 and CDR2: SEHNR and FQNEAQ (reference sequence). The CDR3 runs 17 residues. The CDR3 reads CASSFAGGAPSSYEQYF. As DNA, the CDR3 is TGTGCCAGCAGCTTCGCGGGGGGAGCTCCAAGCTCCTACGAGCAGTACTTC.

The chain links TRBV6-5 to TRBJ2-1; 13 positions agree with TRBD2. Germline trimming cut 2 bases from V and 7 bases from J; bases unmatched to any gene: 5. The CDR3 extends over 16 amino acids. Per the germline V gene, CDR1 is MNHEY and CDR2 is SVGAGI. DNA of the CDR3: TGTGCCAGCAGTTACCCGACTAGCGGGGGGTCTAATGAGCAGTTCTTC. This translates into CASSYPTSGGSNEQFF.

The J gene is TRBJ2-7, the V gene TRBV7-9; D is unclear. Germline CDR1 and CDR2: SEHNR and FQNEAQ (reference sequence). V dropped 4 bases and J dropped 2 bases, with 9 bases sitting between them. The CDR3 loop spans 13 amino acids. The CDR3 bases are TGTGCCAGCAGCTCGGGTTCTCCCTACGAGCAGTACTTC. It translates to CASSSGSPYEQYF.

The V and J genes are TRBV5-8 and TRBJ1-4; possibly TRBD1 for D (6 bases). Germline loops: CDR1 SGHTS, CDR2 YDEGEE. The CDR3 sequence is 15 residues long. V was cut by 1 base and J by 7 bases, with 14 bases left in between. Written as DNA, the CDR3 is TGTGCCAGCAGCTTGTGGCAGGGGAGGGGTGAAAAACTGTTTTTT. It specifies CASSLWQGRGEKLFF.

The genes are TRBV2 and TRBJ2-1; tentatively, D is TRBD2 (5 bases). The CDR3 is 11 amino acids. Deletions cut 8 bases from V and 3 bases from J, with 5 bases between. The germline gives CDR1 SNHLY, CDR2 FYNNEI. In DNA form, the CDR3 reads TGTGCCAGCGACTACTACAATGAGCAGTTCTTC. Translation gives CASDYYNEQFF.

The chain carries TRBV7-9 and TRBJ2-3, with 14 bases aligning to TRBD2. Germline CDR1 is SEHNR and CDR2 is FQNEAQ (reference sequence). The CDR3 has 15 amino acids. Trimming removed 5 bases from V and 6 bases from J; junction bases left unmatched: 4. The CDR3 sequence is CASSLTSGGADTQYF. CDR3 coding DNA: TGTGCCAGCAGCCTGACTAGCGGGGGGGCTGATACGCAGTATTTT.

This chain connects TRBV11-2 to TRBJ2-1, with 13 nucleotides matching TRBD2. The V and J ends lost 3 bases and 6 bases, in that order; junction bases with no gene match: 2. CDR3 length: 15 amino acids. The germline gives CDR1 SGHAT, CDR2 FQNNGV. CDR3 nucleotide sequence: TGTGCCAGCAGCTTGGGGACTAGCGGGATCAATGAGCAGTTCTTC. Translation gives CASSLGTSGINEQFF.

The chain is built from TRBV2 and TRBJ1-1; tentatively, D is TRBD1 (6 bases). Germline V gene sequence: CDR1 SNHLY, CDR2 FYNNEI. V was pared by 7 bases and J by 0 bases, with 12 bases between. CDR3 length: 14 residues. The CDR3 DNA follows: TGTGCCAGCAAACGGACAGACATGAACACTGAAGCTTTCTTT. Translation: CASKRTDMNTEAFF.

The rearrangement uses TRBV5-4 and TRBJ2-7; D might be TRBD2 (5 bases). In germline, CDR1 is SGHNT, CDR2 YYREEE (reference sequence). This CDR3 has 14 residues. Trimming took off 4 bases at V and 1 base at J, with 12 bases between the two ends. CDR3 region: CASSDEGTSYEQYF. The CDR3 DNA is TGTGCCAGCAGCGACGAGGGCACATCCTACGAGCAGTACTTC.

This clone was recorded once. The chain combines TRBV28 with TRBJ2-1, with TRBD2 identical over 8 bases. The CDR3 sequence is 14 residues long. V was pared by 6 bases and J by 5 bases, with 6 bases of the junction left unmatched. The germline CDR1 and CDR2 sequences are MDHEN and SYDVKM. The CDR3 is CASRLAAGNNEQFF. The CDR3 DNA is TGTGCCAGCAGACTAGCGGCGGGGAACAATGAGCAGTTCTTC.

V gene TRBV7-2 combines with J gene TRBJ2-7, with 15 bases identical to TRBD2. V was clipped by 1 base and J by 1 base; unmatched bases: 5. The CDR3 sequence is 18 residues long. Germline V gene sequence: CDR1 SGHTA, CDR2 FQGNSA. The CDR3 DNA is TGTGCCAGCAGCTTAGGCCCTGGGACTAGCGGGAGGTCCTACGAGCAGTACTTC. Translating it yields CASSLGPGTSGRSYEQYF.

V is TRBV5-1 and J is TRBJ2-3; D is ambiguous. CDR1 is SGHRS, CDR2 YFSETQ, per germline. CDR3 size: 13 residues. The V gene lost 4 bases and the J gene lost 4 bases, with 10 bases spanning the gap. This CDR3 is CASSIKRSDTQYF. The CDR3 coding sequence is TGCGCCAGCAGCATAAAGAGGTCAGATACGCAGTATTTT.

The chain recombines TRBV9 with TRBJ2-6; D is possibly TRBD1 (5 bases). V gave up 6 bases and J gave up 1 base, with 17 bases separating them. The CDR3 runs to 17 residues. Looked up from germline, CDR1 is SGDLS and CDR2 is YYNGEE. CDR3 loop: CASTLTVSPSGANVLTF. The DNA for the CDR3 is TGTGCCAGCACCTTGACAGTCTCACCTTCTGGGGCCAACGTCCTGACTTTC.